This TCR beta chain comes out of a study of early stage breast cancer tumors. The CDR3 spans 16 residues. Unmatched junction bases numbered 10, after V lost 4 bases and J lost 3 bases. Germline assignment: CDR1 SGHKS and CDR2 YYEKEE (reference sequence). General study points: Enriched TCRB sequences shared across patients were mostly commonly generated sequences. Chain pairing and CD4, CD8 or FOXP3 expression were not captured.

The count of this clone is one. The antigen is unknown. Method: immunoSEQ multiplex PCR; TCRdb's copy keeps in-frame clones and lacks some. Found here are over 25,000 clones, roughly 55% of them singletons; the top ten hold around 9.1%. The sequence came from a person between 50 and 60 years old with breast cancer. The chain recombines TRBV5-5 with TRBJ1-3; 7 nucleotides align to TRBD1. The sample was breast tumor tissue. The CDR3: CASSERQGRGGNTIYF. The CDR3 nucleotides read TGTGCCAGCAGCGAAAGACAGGGTCGCGGTGGAAACACCATATATTTT.